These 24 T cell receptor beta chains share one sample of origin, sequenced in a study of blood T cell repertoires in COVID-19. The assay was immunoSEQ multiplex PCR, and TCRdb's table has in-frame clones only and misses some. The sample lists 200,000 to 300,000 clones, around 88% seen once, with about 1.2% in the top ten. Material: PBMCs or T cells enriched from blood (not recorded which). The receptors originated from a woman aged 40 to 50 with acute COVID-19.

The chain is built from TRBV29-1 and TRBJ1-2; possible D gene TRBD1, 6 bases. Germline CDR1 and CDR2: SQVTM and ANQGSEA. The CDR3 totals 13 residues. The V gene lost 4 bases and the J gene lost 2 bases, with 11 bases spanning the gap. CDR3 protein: CSVGPGQNYGYTF. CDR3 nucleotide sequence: TGCAGCGTTGGCCCTGGACAGAACTATGGCTACACCTTC.

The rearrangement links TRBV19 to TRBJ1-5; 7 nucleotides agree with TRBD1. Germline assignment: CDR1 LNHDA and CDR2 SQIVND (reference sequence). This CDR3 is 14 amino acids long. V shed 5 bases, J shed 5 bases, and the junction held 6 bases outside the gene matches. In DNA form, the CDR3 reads TGTGCCAGTAGTTCCGGGACAGAGTATCAGCCCCAGCATTTT. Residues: CASSSGTEYQPQHF.

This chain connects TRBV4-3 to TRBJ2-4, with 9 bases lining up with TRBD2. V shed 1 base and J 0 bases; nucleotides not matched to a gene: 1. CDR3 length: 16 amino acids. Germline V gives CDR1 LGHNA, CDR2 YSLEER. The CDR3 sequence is CASSQGGGVAKNIQYF. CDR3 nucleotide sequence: TGCGCCAGCAGCCAAGGCGGGGGGGTAGCCAAAAACATTCAGTACTTC.

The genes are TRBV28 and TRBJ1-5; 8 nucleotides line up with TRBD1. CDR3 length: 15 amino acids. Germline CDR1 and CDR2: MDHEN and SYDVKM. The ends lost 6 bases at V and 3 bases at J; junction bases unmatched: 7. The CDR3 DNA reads TGTGCCAGCAGCCAGGGACAGGCATTCAATCAGCCCCAGCATTTT. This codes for CASSQGQAFNQPQHF.

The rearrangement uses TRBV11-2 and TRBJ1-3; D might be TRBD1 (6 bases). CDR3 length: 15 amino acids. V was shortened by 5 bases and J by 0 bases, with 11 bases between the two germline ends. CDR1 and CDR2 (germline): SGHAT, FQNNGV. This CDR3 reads CASSPGGYSGNTIYF. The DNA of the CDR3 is TGTGCCAGCAGCCCGGGGGGCTACTCTGGAAACACCATATATTTT.

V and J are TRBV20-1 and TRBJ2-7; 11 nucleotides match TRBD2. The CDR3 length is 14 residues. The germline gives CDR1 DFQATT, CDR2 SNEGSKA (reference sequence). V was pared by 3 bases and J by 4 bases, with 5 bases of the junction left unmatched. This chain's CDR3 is CSASEGTSGYEQYF. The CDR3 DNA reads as TGCAGTGCTAGTGAAGGGACTAGCGGATACGAGCAGTACTTC.

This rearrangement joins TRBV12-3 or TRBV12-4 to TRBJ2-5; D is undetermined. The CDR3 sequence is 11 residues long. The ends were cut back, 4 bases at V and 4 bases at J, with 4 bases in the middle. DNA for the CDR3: TGTGCCAGCAGTTACTCAGAGACCCAGTACTTC. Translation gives CASSYSETQYF.

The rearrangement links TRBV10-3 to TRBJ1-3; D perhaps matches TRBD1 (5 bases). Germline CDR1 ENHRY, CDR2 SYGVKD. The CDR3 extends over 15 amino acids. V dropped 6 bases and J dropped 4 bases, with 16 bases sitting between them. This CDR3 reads CAISFTQGGGNTIYF. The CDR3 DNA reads TGTGCCATCAGCTTCACTCAGGGAGGCGGAAACACCATATATTTT.

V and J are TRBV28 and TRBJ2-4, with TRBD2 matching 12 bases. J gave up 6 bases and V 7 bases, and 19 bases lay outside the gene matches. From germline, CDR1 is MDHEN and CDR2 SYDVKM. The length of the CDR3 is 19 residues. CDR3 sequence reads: CASIGLAGTDRTLTNIQYF. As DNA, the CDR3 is TGTGCCAGCATAGGACTAGCGGGGACTGACCGTACTCTCACAAACATTCAGTACTTC.

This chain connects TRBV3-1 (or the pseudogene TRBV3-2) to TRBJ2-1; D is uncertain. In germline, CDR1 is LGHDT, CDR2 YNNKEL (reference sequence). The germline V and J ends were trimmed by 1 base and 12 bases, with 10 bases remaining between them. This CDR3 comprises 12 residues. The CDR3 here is CASSQVTRRQFF. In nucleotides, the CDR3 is TGTGCCAGCAGCCAAGTCACCCGCAGGCAGTTCTTC.

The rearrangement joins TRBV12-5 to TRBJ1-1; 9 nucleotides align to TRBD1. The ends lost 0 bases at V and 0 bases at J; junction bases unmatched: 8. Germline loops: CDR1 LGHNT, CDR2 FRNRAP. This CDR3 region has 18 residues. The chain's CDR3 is CASGLVLGTGRMNTEAFF. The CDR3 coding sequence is TGTGCTAGTGGTTTGGTACTCGGGACAGGGAGAATGAACACTGAAGCTTTCTTT.

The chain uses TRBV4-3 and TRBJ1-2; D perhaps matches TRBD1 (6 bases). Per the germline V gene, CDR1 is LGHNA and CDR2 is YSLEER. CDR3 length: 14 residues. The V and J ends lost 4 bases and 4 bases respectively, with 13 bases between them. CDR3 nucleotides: TGCGCCAGCAGCCCCCGACAGGCAGGCTATGGCTACACCTTC. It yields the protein CASSPRQAGYGYTF.

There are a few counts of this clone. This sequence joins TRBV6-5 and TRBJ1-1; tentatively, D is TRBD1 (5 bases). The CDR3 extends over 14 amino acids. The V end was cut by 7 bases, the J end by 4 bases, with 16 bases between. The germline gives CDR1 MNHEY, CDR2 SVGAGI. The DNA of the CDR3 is TGTGCCAGCACCTACGGGGGTGAGAGCACTGAAGCTTTCTTT. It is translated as CASTYGGESTEAFF.

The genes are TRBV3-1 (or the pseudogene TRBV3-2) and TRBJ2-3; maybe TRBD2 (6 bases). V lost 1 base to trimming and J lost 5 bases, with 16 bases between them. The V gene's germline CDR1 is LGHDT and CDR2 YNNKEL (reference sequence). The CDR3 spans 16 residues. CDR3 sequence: CASSQGAGVWGDTQYF. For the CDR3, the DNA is TGTGCCAGCAGCCAAGGAGCGGGCGTTTGGGGAGATACGCAGTATTTT.

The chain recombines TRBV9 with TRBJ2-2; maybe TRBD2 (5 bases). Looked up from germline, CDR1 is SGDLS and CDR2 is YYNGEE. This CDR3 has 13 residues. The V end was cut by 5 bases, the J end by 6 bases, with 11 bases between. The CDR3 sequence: CASSMSGAGELFF. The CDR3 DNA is TGTGCCAGCAGTATGTCCGGGGCCGGGGAGCTGTTTTTT.

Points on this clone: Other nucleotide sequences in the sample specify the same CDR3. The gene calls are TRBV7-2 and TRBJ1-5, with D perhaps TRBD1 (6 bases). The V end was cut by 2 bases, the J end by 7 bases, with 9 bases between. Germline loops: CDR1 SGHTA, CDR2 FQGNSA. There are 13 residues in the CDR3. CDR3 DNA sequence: TGTGCCAGCAGCTTAAGAAGGGGGCAGCCCCAGCATTTT. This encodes CASSLRRGQPQHF.

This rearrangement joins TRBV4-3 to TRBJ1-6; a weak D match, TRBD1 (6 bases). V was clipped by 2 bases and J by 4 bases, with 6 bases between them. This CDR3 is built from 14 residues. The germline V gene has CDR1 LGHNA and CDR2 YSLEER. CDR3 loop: CASSQTGYNSPLHF. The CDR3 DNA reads TGCGCCAGCAGCCAAACAGGGTATAATTCACCCCTCCACTTT.

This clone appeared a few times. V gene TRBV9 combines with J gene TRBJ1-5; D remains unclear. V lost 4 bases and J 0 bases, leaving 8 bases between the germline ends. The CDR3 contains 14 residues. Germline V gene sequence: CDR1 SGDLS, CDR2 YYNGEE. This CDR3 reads CASSRGVSNQPQHF. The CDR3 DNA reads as TGTGCCAGCAGCCGCGGCGTTAGCAATCAGCCCCAGCATTTT.

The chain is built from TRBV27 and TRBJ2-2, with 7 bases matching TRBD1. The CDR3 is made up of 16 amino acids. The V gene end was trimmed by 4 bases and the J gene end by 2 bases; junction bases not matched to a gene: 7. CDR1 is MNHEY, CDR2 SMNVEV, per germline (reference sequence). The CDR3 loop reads CASSSWDRVNTGELFF. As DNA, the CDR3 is TGTGCCAGCAGTTCCTGGGACAGAGTAAACACCGGGGAGCTGTTTTTT.

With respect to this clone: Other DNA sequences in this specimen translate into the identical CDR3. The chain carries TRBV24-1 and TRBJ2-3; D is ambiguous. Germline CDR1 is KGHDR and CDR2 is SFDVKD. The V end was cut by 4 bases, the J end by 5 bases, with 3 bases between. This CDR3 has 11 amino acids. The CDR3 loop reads CATSERDTQYF. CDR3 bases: TGTGCCACCAGTGAGAGAGATACGCAGTATTTT.

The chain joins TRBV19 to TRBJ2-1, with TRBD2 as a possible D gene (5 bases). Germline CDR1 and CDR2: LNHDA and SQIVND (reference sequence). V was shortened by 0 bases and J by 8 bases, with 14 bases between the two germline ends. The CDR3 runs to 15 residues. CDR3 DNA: TGTGCCAGTAGTATAGACCTAGCTGGGTATGATGAGCAGTTCTTC. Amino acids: CASSIDLAGYDEQFF.

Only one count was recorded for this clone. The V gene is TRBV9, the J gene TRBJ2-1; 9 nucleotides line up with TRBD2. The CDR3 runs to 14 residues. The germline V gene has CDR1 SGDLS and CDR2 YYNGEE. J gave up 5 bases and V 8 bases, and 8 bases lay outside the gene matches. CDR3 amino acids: CASSLAGPNNEQFF. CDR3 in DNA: TGTGCCAGTTCGCTAGCGGGACCTAACAATGAGCAGTTCTTC.

The CDR3 region is CASSQERLAGAEQYF. DNA for the CDR3: TGCGCCAGCAGCCAAGAGCGCCTAGCGGGAGCCGAGCAGTACTTC. The V gene is TRBV4-1, the J gene TRBJ2-7; 10 nucleotides match TRBD2. The V segment lost 0 bases and the J segment 6 bases; nucleotides outside the gene matches: 5. Germline V gene sequence: CDR1 MGHRA, CDR2 YSYEKL. The length of the CDR3 is 15 residues.

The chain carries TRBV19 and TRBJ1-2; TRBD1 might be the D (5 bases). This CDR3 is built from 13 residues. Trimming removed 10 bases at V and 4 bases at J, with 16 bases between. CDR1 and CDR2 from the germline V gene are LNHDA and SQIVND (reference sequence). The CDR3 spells CATEGRESYGYTF. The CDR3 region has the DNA TGTGCCACCGAGGGACGGGAGAGCTATGGCTACACCTTC. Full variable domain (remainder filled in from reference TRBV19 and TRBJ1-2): DGGITQSPKYLFRKEGQNVTLSCEQNLNHDAMYWYRQDPGQGLRLIYYSQIVNDFQKGDIAEGYSVSREKKESFPLTVTSAQKNPTAFYLCATEGRESYGYTFGSGTRLTVV.